One T cell receptor (beta chain) is described in this entry. This entry comes from a study of control samples from healthy donors and cancer patients. The germline V gene encodes CDR1 SEHNR and CDR2 FQNEAQ (reference sequence). The CDR3 covers 14 residues. Trimming removed 7 bases from V and 1 base from J; junction bases left unmatched: 5. Clones were read by immunoSEQ multiplex PCR, and TCRdb kept only the in-frame ones, dropping some. This table has under 200,000 clones, around 93% appearing once. The TCR sequence derives from a woman aged 55 to 70 in good health. The V call is TRBV7-9, the J call TRBJ1-1; 8 bases align to TRBD1. The sequencing sample was made of blood. CDR3 nucleotides: TGTGCCAGCAATCCCGGGACAGGGAACACTGAAGCTTTCTTT. This sequence encodes CASNPGTGNTEAFF.